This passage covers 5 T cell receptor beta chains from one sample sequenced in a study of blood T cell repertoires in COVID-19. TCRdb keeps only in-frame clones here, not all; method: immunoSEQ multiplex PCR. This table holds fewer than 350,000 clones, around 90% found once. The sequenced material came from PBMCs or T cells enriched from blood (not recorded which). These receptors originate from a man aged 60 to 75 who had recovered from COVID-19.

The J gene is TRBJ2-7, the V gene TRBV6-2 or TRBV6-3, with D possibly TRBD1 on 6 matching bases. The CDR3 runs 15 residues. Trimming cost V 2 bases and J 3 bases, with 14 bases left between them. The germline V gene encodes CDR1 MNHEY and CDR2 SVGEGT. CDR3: CASSYGQGLRYEQYF. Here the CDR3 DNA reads TGTGCCAGCAGTTACGGCCAGGGGCTCCGCTACGAGCAGTACTTC.

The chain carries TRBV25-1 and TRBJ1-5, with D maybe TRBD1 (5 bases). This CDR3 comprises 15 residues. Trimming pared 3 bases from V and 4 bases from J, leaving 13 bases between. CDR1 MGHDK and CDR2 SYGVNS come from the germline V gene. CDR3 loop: CASSEGTGLNQPQHF. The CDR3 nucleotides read TGTGCCAGCAGTGAGGGTACAGGCTTAAATCAGCCCCAGCATTTT.

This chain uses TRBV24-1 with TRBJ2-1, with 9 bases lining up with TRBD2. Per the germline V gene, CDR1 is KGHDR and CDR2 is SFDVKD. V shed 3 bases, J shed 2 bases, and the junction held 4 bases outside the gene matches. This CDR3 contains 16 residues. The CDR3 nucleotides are TGTGCCACCAGTGATCCCCTAGCGGGAACCTACAATGAGCAGTTCTTC. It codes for CATSDPLAGTYNEQFF.

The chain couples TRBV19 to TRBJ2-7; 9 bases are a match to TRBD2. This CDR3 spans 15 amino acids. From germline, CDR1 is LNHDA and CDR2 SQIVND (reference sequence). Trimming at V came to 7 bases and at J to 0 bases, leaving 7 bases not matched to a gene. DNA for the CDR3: TGTGCCAGTAAACGACTAGCGGACAGCTCCTACGAGCAGTACTTC. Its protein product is CASKRLADSSYEQYF.

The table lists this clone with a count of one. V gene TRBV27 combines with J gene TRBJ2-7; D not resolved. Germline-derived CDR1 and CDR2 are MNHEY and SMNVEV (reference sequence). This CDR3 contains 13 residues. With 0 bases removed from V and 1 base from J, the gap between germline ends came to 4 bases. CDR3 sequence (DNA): TGTGCCAGCAGTTTATCTCGGTCCTACGAGCAGTACTTC. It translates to CASSLSRSYEQYF.